This record covers a single T cell receptor (beta chain). Its matching antigen is unknown. These data are taken from a study of T cell responses to AZD1222 COVID-19 vaccine. About the study: Investigators merged groups given second doses at roughly 4 or roughly 12 weeks. General study results and limits: The CD4 TCRs associated with vaccination extended across spike and predominated at 160-218 and 743-854. Rises in breadth and depth of Spike-specific TCRs came after two AZD1222 doses. Nearly half of spike-specific TCRs reportedly target unmutated variant regions.

Profiling relied on immunoSEQ multiplex PCR, and the TCRdb table lists in-frame clones only, not all of them. The sample holds 150,000 or so clones, about 93% seen once. The CDR3 has 14 amino acids. Trimming pared 6 bases from V and 5 bases from J, leaving 11 bases between. The germline CDR1 and CDR2 sequences are LNHDA and SQIVND (reference sequence). Here the sequenced sample was peripheral blood, taken on day 0 of AZD1222 vaccination. The V and J genes are TRBV19 and TRBJ1-6, with D possibly matching TRBD1 (5 bases). The TCR originated in an adult in good health. The CDR3 DNA reads TGTGCCAGTAGGGCCGGGACGGATAATTCACCCCTCCACTTT. Translation: CASRAGTDNSPLHF.